The 24 T cell receptor beta chains in this list originate from one sample, sequenced in a study of molecular identifiers for immune sequencing clone quantification (dated by TCRdb to 2017 to 2018). The receptor library was made with PCR. The sample was run on a NextSeq 500. The public reads were quality trimmed at Q25 with fastp and then assembled into clones with MiXCR by TCRdb, keeping productive beta chains. Each record represents a unique CDR3 protein, reported with the most common genes and DNA among its rows. In all, the sample holds around 480,000 distinct CDR3 sequences, and about 26% of those were seen once. The ten top clones hold under 0.85% of the sample. Specimen: naive CD8+ T cells from blood, with Jurkat cell RNA spiked in. Taken with the paper, the label for cell subset or site translates to: FACS-sorted CD8+CD4-CCR7+CD45RA+ naive T cells. These receptor sequences come from a human donor in good health. Some libraries in this study had Jurkat cell RNA spiked in.

This clonotype was recorded at least ten times. This sequence joins TRBV7-9 and TRBJ2-7; D uncertain. V was clipped by 5 bases and J by 3 bases, with 5 bases between them. This CDR3 contains 11 residues. Germline lookup yields CDR1 SEHNR and CDR2 FQNEAQ (reference sequence). The CDR3 DNA sequence: TGTGCCAGCAGCACTTACTACGAGCAGTACTTC. It is translated as CASSTYYEQYF.

This clonotype showed up just once. A much larger clone differs by one base, so this may be a read error. The chain uses TRBV5-1 and TRBJ2-5; 7 nucleotides match TRBD2. The CDR3 has 16 amino acids. CDR1 and CDR2 from the germline V gene are SGHRS and YFSETQ. The CDR3 here is CASSLGQTGGGETHYF. CDR3 nucleotide sequence: TGCGCCAGCAGCTTGGGGCAGACGGGAGGAGGAGAGACCCACTACTTC.

The CDR3 here is CASSGGHFTGNEQFF. For the CDR3, the DNA is TGTGCCAGCAGCGGGGGGCATTTTACCGGGAATGAGCAGTTCTTC. The chain employs TRBV9 and TRBJ2-1, with D possibly matching TRBD1 (6 bases). V dropped 3 bases and J dropped 7 bases, with 17 bases sitting between them. CDR3 size: 15 residues. CDR1 SGDLS and CDR2 YYNGEE come from the germline V gene.

This clonotype has a count of ten or more. This chain uses TRBV7-3 with TRBJ2-3; D may be TRBD2 (5 bases). CDR1 is SGHTA and CDR2 is FQGTGA in the germline V gene. CDR3 size: 17 residues. The germline V and J ends were trimmed by 5 bases and 0 bases, with 18 bases remaining between them. CDR3 sequence reads: CASSSGLGVASTDTQYF. The CDR3 DNA reads TGTGCCAGCAGCAGCGGACTTGGAGTAGCGAGCACAGATACGCAGTATTTT.

The chain combines TRBV10-3 with TRBJ1-6; D is unresolved. This CDR3 contains 14 residues. Trimming shortened V by 3 bases and J by 14 bases, and 17 bases separated the two germline ends. From germline, CDR1 is ENHRY and CDR2 SYGVKD. This CDR3 reads CAISDLGPPETLHF. The CDR3 DNA is TGTGCCATCAGTGACCTCGGACCGCCCGAAACCCTCCACTTT.

This clonotype was seen many times. The rearrangement uses TRBV4-1 and TRBJ2-3; D is undetermined. The length of the CDR3 is 15 residues. V lost 0 bases to trimming and J lost 0 bases, with 7 bases between them. Germline loops: CDR1 MGHRA, CDR2 YSYEKL. CDR3 nucleotide sequence: TGCGCCAGCAGCCAAGAGTTGCGGAGCACAGATACGCAGTATTTT. Amino acids: CASSQELRSTDTQYF.

The chain uses TRBV19 and TRBJ2-2; 7 bases map to TRBD1. CDR1 is LNHDA, CDR2 SQIVND, per germline (reference sequence). Unmatched junction bases numbered 9, after V lost 8 bases and J lost 3 bases. The CDR3 totals 15 residues. DNA of the CDR3: TGTGCCAGTGAACTACAGGGGTCGTACACCGGGGAGCTGTTTTTT. This encodes CASELQGSYTGELFF.

The chain has TRBV4-3 and TRBJ2-2; tentatively, D is TRBD1 (6 bases). Germline lookup yields CDR1 LGHNA and CDR2 YSLEER. CDR3 length equals 16 residues. V lost 1 base to trimming and J lost 4 bases, with 13 bases between them. CDR3 sequence: CASSQGTDSITGELFF. In nucleotides, the CDR3 is TGCGCCAGCAGCCAAGGGACAGACAGTATCACCGGGGAGCTGTTTTTT.

This clonotype appeared many times. The V call is TRBV27, the J call TRBJ2-3, with D hard to call. The length of the CDR3 is 14 residues. Between the trimmed V and J ends, which lost 3 bases and 2 bases, there was a span of 9 bases. Germline V gene data show CDR1 as MNHEY and CDR2 as SMNVEV (reference sequence). The CDR3 nucleotides are TGTGCCAGCAGTTTTCGCCAGATCACAGATACGCAGTATTTT. Protein product: CASSFRQITDTQYF.

This clonotype has only a few counts. The chain carries TRBV9 and TRBJ1-5; 7 bases fit TRBD1. The germline V gene has CDR1 SGDLS and CDR2 YYNGEE. This CDR3 contains 14 residues. With 3 bases clipped from V and 6 bases from J, the junction kept 6 bases outside the gene matches. In nucleotides, the CDR3 is TGTGCCAGCAGCGAAGGGGCAGGGGGTCAGCCCCAGCATTTT. Its translation: CASSEGAGGQPQHF.

This clonotype came up a few times. The chain uses TRBV5-8 and TRBJ1-1; the D is unclear. The germline V gene has CDR1 SGHTS and CDR2 YDEGEE. This CDR3 region has 13 residues. V shed 2 bases and J shed 1 base, with 6 bases lying between them. This CDR3 is CASSFGWNTEAFF. The DNA of the CDR3 is TGTGCCAGCAGCTTTGGCTGGAACACTGAAGCTTTCTTT.

This clonotype occurred a few times. The rearrangement joins TRBV2 to TRBJ1-2, with D unclear. CDR3 size: 15 residues. Germline V gene data show CDR1 as SNHLY and CDR2 as FYNNEI. The V end lost 0 bases, the J end lost 4 bases, and 12 bases lay between the germline ends. CDR3 bases: TGTGCCAGCAGTGAAGCTGCCAGCCGGACCTATGGCTACACCTTC. This gives the protein CASSEAASRTYGYTF.

A note on this clonotype: A single base separates this from a much larger clone, so it may be a read error. The rearrangement uses TRBV5-3 and TRBJ1-1; 9 bases are shared with TRBD1. Being an ORF, TRBV5-3 has a function that is uncertain. This CDR3 region has 14 residues. The V and J ends lost 9 bases and 4 bases, in that order; junction bases with no gene match: 10. The CDR3, as DNA: TGTGCCAACAGCTTACAGGGGGCGCCCACTGAAGCTTTCTTT. Protein sequence: CANSLQGAPTEAFF.

This clonotype was counted ten times or more. The chain is built from TRBV6-6 and TRBJ2-3, with a weak D call TRBD1 (6 bases). From germline, CDR1 is MNHNY and CDR2 SVGAGI (reference sequence). The CDR3 is 11 residues long. Trimming shortened V by 8 bases and J by 4 bases, and 7 bases separated the two germline ends. In DNA form, the CDR3 reads TGTGCCAGCGAGGGGGCAGATACGCAGTATTTT. Protein: CASEGADTQYF.

With respect to this clonotype: A much larger clonotype is one base distant, so this may be a read error. V usage is TRBV6-2 or TRBV6-3 and J usage is TRBJ1-1; no reliable D call. Germline CDR1 and CDR2: MNHEY and SVGEGT. This CDR3 region has 13 residues. The CDR3 region has the DNA TGTGCCGGCAGTTACAACCCTAACACTGAAGCTTTCTTT. Translated: CAGSYNPNTEAFF.

This clonotype was seen a handful of times. The chain employs TRBV11-2 and TRBJ2-1; 7 bases map to TRBD2. The CDR3 loop spans 17 amino acids. Germline-derived CDR1 and CDR2 are SGHAT and FQNNGV. After removal of 4 bases from V and 4 bases from J, the junction contained 13 bases not matched to a gene. The CDR3 nucleotides read TGTGCCAGCAGCTCCTGGGAACTAGCGAGCTCATACAATGAGCAGTTCTTC. This translates into CASSSWELASSYNEQFF.

With regard to this clonotype: This clone may be a read error of a much larger clone one base away. This chain uses TRBV30 with TRBJ2-3; D ambiguous. The CDR3 spans 14 residues. Germline assignment: CDR1 GTSNPN and CDR2 SVGIG (reference sequence). Trimming stripped 8 bases from V and 6 bases from J, with 21 bases between. CDR3 in DNA: TGTGCCCGCGACGACGCGGAAGTCAGTGATACGCAGTATTTT. Protein sequence: CARDDAEVSDTQYF.

This clonotype was picked up a small number of times. The CDR3 nucleotides are TGTGCCAGCAGTCTCTACCTTGGGGGCACTGAAGCTTTCTTT. It yields the protein CASSLYLGGTEAFF. The chain recombines TRBV27 with TRBJ1-1; perhaps TRBD1 as D (5 bases). V was cut by 5 bases and J by 4 bases, with 14 bases left in between. The germline gives CDR1 MNHEY, CDR2 SMNVEV (reference sequence). The CDR3 runs to 14 residues.

This clonotype has more than one count but fewer than ten. CDR3 coding DNA: TGCGCCAGCAGCTTGTACGGCAATAGCAATCAGCCCCAGCATTTT. It specifies CASSLYGNSNQPQHF. V and J are TRBV5-1 and TRBJ1-5; D call uncertain. Germline loops: CDR1 SGHRS, CDR2 YFSETQ. V was shortened by 1 base and J by 0 bases, with 8 bases between the two germline ends. The CDR3 totals 15 residues.

The chain joins TRBV3-1 to TRBJ2-7, with no clear D. Deletions cut 0 bases from V and 2 bases from J, with 14 bases between. This CDR3 is built from 16 residues. CDR1 and CDR2 from the germline V gene are LGHDT and YNNKEL (reference sequence). For the CDR3, the DNA is TGTGCCAGCAGCCAAGATAGGGCAGGTCATCCCTACGAGCAGTACTTC. Translated, it gives CASSQDRAGHPYEQYF.

The chain recombines TRBV30 with TRBJ2-7, with D maybe TRBD2 (6 bases). The CDR3 is 14 amino acids. The germline CDR1 and CDR2 sequences are GTSNPN and SVGIG (reference sequence). V shed 0 bases and J shed 0 bases, with 9 bases lying between them. The CDR3 DNA reads TGTGCCTGGAGTGTTAGCGGAAGCTCCTACGAGCAGTACTTC. Its protein product is CAWSVSGSSYEQYF.

This clonotype has only a few counts. The chain has TRBV5-3 and TRBJ1-5; perhaps TRBD1 as D (5 bases). TRBV5-3 is filed as an ORF, its function uncertain. The CDR3 is 15 residues long. The V gene lost 8 bases and the J gene lost 5 bases, with 20 bases spanning the gap. CDR3: CASSAGDFSDQPQHF. The CDR3 bases are TGTGCCAGCAGCGCGGGGGACTTTTCAGATCAGCCCCAGCATTTT.

This clonotype has just a few counts. The chain links TRBV6-4 to TRBJ2-3; perhaps D is TRBD1 or TRBD2 (5 bases each). Per germline, CDR1 MRHNA and CDR2 SNTAGT. The ends were cut back, 3 bases at V and 1 base at J, with 11 bases in the middle. The CDR3 consists of 15 residues. The CDR3 spells CASSERVTGTDTQYF. CDR3 bases: TGTGCCAGCAGTGAGCGGGTGACAGGCACAGATACGCAGTATTTT.

This clonotype was counted only a few times. The J gene is TRBJ1-6, the V gene TRBV5-1; 9 positions agree with TRBD1. This CDR3 has 14 amino acids. Losses at the gene ends were 6 bases for V and 9 bases for J; bases not matched to a gene: 7. The V gene's germline CDR1 is SGHRS and CDR2 YFSETQ. The DNA of the CDR3 is TGCGCCAGCACCCTGGACAGGGGCGGTTCACCCCTCCACTTT. Translating gives CASTLDRGGSPLHF.